A selection of T cell receptor beta chains follows, all from one sample in a study of blood T cells in healthy people across ages. TCRdb redid the calling of the 5' RACE reads with MiXCR, one entry per CDR3 protein. The sample contains 1 million or so distinct CDR3 sequences, around 25% of which appear only once. Separately, the same data were catalogued under a study of T cells of mothers and their children.

What was sequenced was blood. These receptors all come from a girl aged 2-10 years in good health. The CDR3 runs from the conserved cysteine through the conserved F or W. The D gene is left open where the match is weak. Where a row states a size, it is once, few, many or the class of an expanded clone; other rows omit it.

>NA|TRBV5-1|NA|TRBJ1-1
TGCGCCAGCAGCTTGAGTTTTTCGAACACTGAAGCTTTCTTT
CASSLSFSNTEAFF
>NA|TRBV5-1|NA|TRBJ2-4
TGCGCCAGCAGCTTGGCAGAGTCAAACATTCAGTACTTC
CASSLAESNIQYF
>NA|TRBV15|NA|TRBJ2-5
TGTGCCACCAGCAGACAAGGACTAACCCTTCAAGAGGCCCAGTACTTC
CATSRQGLTLQEAQYF
>NA|TRBV14|NA|TRBJ2-7
TGTGCCAGCAGCCGGACACTCGGCTCCTACGAGCAGTACTTC
CASSRTLGSYEQYF
>TRBD2|TRBV12-3/TRBV12-4|once|TRBJ2-3
TGTGCCAGCAGTTTAGCCCGACGGGGGATAGCGGGAGGGTTAGATACGCAGTATTTT
CASSLARRGIAGGLDTQYF
>NA|TRBV11-2|NA|TRBJ2-2
TGTGCCAGCAGCCTTAAAGCAACAGGGCTCACCGGGGAGCTGTTTTTT
CASSLKATGLTGELFF
>NA|TRBV7-3|few|TRBJ2-1
TGTGCCAGCAGCTTAACAATTAGGAATGAGCAGTTCTTC
CASSLTIRNEQFF
>TRBD2|TRBV4-1|few|TRBJ2-1
TGCGCCAGCAGCCGCCGACTAGCGGCAACCTCCTACAATGAGCAGTTCTTC
CASSRRLAATSYNEQFF
>TRBD1|TRBV18|NA|TRBJ1-3
TGTGCCAGCTCACCCGACAGGGTCGGAAACACCATATATTTT
CASSPDRVGNTIYF
>NA|TRBV29-1|few|TRBJ1-1
TGCAGCGTTGCGGGAGGGGGACAACACACTGAAGCTTTCTTT
CSVAGGGQHTEAFF
>NA|TRBV4-1|few|TRBJ2-4
TGCGCCAGCAGCCAAGACCCGCTGACCAAGGGAGCCAAAAACATTCAGTACTTC
CASSQDPLTKGAKNIQYF
>NA|TRBV12-3/TRBV12-4|once|TRBJ2-3
TGTGCCAGCAGTGTTGGCGGAGGCGTGCAGTATTTT
CASSVGGGVQYF
>NA|TRBV6-1|once|TRBJ1-2
TGTGCCAGCAGTGAACGGACAGATCCTTTAAGGGGCTACACCTTC
CASSERTDPLRGYTF
>NA|TRBV11-2|few|TRBJ2-7
TGTGCCAGCAGAACCCAAAGACAAACGACAGCTGCCTACGAGCAGTACTTC
CASRTQRQTTAAYEQYF
>TRBD2|TRBV5-1|NA|TRBJ2-1
TGCGCCAGCAGCTTTACTAGCGGGGGGGTATACAATGAGCAGTTCTTC
CASSFTSGGVYNEQFF
>TRBD2|TRBV24-1|few|TRBJ2-3
TGTGCCACCAGTGACCGCGGGGGGCCAGACACAGATACGCAGTATTTT
CATSDRGGPDTDTQYF
>NA|TRBV3-1|few|TRBJ1-6
TGTGCCAGCAGCTCGACCGACAATTCACCCCTCCACTTT
CASSSTDNSPLHF
>NA|TRBV13|few|TRBJ2-1
TGTGCCAGCAGATCTCGGCCCGGGAGCTCCTACAATGAGCAGTTCTTC
CASRSRPGSSYNEQFF
>NA|TRBV29-1|few|TRBJ1-1
TGCAGCGTGGGAGCCGTGGCGAGGACCACTGAAGCTTTCTTT
CSVGAVARTTEAFF
>TRBD2|TRBV5-6|NA|TRBJ2-5
TGTGCCAGCACGAAGCCCGGACTAGCGGGGCAAGAGACCCAGTACTTC
CASTKPGLAGQETQYF
>TRBD2|TRBV12-3/TRBV12-4|NA|TRBJ2-7
TGTGCCAGCAGTTACTCCCTAGCGGGCTCCTACGAGCAGTACTTC
CASSYSLAGSYEQYF
>NA|TRBV4-1|few|TRBJ1-6
TGCGCCAGCAGCCCAAACACCGATTCAGCACCCCTCCACTTT
CASSPNTDSAPLHF
>TRBD2|TRBV13|many|TRBJ2-7
TGTGCCAGCAGCGCCGGACTAGCGGGCCACTACGAGCAGTACTTC
CASSAGLAGHYEQYF
>NA|TRBV27|few|TRBJ1-4
TGTGCCAGCAGCGCGGGTTCCGAGAATGAAAAACTGTTTTTT
CASSAGSENEKLFF
>NA|TRBV5-1|NA|TRBJ2-1
TGCGCCAGCAGCTCCGGGGCTGCCAATGAGCAGTTCTTC
CASSSGAANEQFF
>TRBD2|TRBV3-1|few|TRBJ2-7
TGTGCCAGCAGCCAAGATCGAGCGGGAGCCCTCTACGAGCAGTACTTC
CASSQDRAGALYEQYF
>NA|TRBV29-1|once|TRBJ2-1
TGCAGCGTTGACTACCTCTACAATGAGCAGTTCTTC
CSVDYLYNEQFF
>TRBD1|TRBV5-1|NA|TRBJ2-5
TGCGCCAGCAGCTTGGGGCGTCCCGGGACAGCAGAGACCCAGTACTTC
CASSLGRPGTAETQYF
>NA|TRBV6-5|NA|TRBJ1-1
TGTGCCAGCAGTTGGGGCCGGGGGCCTCCGAACACTGAAGCTTTCTTT
CASSWGRGPPNTEAFF
>TRBD2|TRBV6-2/TRBV6-3|NA|TRBJ2-7
TGTGCCAGCAGTTACTCGATATCCGGGACTAGCGGGAAATCAAGCGAGCAGTACTTC
CASSYSISGTSGKSSEQYF
>NA|TRBV6-5|few|TRBJ2-7
TGTGCCAGCAGTTGGGGGAGCGTCCAGCCGTCCTACGAGCAGTACTTC
CASSWGSVQPSYEQYF
>NA|TRBV7-2|many|TRBJ1-1
TGTGCCAGCAGTTTTTCGGAGAACACTGAAGCTTTCTTT
CASSFSENTEAFF
>TRBD2|TRBV4-3|NA|TRBJ2-7
TGCGCCAGCAGCCAAGAGAGGTGGCTAGCGGATAACTACGAGCAGTACTTC
CASSQERWLADNYEQYF
>TRBD1|TRBV6-5|NA|TRBJ2-4
TGTGCCAGCAGTTACGCGACAGGGTCCAAAAACATTCAGTACTTC
CASSYATGSKNIQYF
>NA|TRBV13|few|TRBJ2-5
TGTGCCAGCAGCGGGGGGTCCCCTGTGACCCAGTACTTC
CASSGGSPVTQYF
>NA|TRBV19|NA|TRBJ1-5
TGTGCCAGTAGTCCCCCACAGGAGTGGAATCAGCCCCAGCATTTT
CASSPPQEWNQPQHF
>NA|TRBV7-9|few|TRBJ2-5
TGTGCCAGCTCCCCGCTGGGACCCTGGAAAGAGACCCAGTACTTC
CASSPLGPWKETQYF
>NA|TRBV7-9|many|TRBJ2-5
TGTGCCAGCAGCTTAGCTCGGGGGAGGGAGACCCAGTACTTC
CASSLARGRETQYF
>NA|TRBV5-1|NA|TRBJ2-7
TGCGCCAGCAGCTCTGGTAGCGGGAGACAGGGGACCTACGAGCAGTACTTC
CASSSGSGRQGTYEQYF
>TRBD2|TRBV20-1|NA|TRBJ2-1
TGCAGTGCTAGGGTCGATCCGGGACTAAACAATGAGCAGTTCTTC
CSARVDPGLNNEQFF
>TRBD1|TRBV28|few|TRBJ1-2
TGTGCCAGCAGCCTCAGACAGGGGGTATACTATGGCTACACCTTC
CASSLRQGVYYGYTF
>NA|TRBV7-2|NA|TRBJ2-3
TGTGCCAGCAGCTTAGGTCGGTTTAATACGCAGTATTTT
CASSLGRFNTQYF
>NA|TRBV6-2/TRBV6-3|NA|TRBJ2-4
TGTGCCAGCAGTTACTTAGGGGTTGGAAACATTCAGTACTTC
CASSYLGVGNIQYF
>NA|TRBV28|many|TRBJ2-5
TGTGCCAGCAGTTCGGCCGGGGAGGAGACCCAGTACTTC
CASSSAGEETQYF
>NA|TRBV28|NA|TRBJ2-3
TGTGCCAGCAGTATCAGGGTTTCCGGCGGTACGCAGTATTTT
CASSIRVSGGTQYF
>NA|TRBV7-9|few|TRBJ1-6
TGTGCCAGCAGTGCAGCGACCGGGAGCCTTTCACCCCTCCACTTT
CASSAATGSLSPLHF
>NA|TRBV12-3/TRBV12-4|NA|TRBJ2-7
TGTGCCGTGGCTCGGGGGCCGTACGAGCAGTACTTC
CAVARGPYEQYF
>NA|TRBV6-5|few|TRBJ2-7
TGTGCCAGCAGTTACCCAGGGGGAGGAACACGCGAGCAGTACTTC
CASSYPGGGTREQYF
>NA|TRBV5-1|NA|TRBJ2-7
TGCGCCAGCAGCTTGGAACCCGGAGGAGACTACGAGCAGTACTTC
CASSLEPGGDYEQYF
>NA|TRBV11-2|NA|TRBJ1-2
TGTGCCAGCAGCCCTCCGCGGCAGGGATCGGCGGCAGGCTACACCTTC
CASSPPRQGSAAGYTF
>NA|TRBV28|few|TRBJ1-5
TGTGCCAGCAGTTTAACTCAGGGTCATCAGCCCCAGCATTTT
CASSLTQGHQPQHF
>NA|TRBV6-5|NA|TRBJ2-3
TGTGCCAGCAGTTACCGGGTCGGGGAAACGACAGATACGCAGTATTTT
CASSYRVGETTDTQYF
>NA|TRBV15|few|TRBJ1-1
TGTGCCACCAGCAGAGATAGGTGGGCTCCCGAAGCTTTCTTT
CATSRDRWAPEAFF
>NA|TRBV6-5|few|TRBJ1-2
TGTGCCAGCGAAGGCTACACCTTC
CASEGYTF
>TRBD2|TRBV28|NA|TRBJ2-1
TGTGCCAGCAGTTTAGGCTCTGTGATGGGACTAGCGGGAGGGGGCGCCTACAATGAGCAGTTCTTC
CASSLGSVMGLAGGGAYNEQFF
>TRBD2|TRBV6-1|NA|TRBJ2-7
TGTGCCAGCAGTCCGGCCACAGCGGGAGTGGCTCCGTTCCACGAGCAGTACTTC
CASSPATAGVAPFHEQYF
>NA|TRBV4-1|few|TRBJ2-5
TGCGCCAGCAGCCAAGCTCTAGCGCGATACCAAGAGACCCAGTACTTC
CASSQALARYQETQYF
>NA|TRBV4-1|few|TRBJ2-1
TGCGCCAGCAGCCAGGAGACAGGGAGGGGTGAGCAGTTCTTC
CASSQETGRGEQFF
>NA|TRBV7-9|NA|TRBJ2-7
TGTGCCAGCAGCTCCGTTGGGGCCTACGAGCAGTACTTC
CASSSVGAYEQYF
>NA|TRBV11-3|NA|TRBJ2-7
TGTGCCAGCAGCCCCTTGGGCTTGGGCGGGGAGGATGAGCAGTACTTC
CASSPLGLGGEDEQYF